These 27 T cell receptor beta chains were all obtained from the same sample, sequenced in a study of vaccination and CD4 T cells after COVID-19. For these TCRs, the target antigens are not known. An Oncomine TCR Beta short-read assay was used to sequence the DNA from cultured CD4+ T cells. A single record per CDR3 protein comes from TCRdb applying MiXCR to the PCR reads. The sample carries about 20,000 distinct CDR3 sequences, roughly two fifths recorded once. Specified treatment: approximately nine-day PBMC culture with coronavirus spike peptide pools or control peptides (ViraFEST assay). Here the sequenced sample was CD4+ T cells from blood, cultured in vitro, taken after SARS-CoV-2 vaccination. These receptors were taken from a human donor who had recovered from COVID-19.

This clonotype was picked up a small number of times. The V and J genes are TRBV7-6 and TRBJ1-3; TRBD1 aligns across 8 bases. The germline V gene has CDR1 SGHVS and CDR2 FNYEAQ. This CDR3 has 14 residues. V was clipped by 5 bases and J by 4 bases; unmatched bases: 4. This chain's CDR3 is CASSPTGAGNTIYF. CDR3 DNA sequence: TGTGCCAGCAGCCCGACAGGGGCCGGAAACACCATATATTTT.

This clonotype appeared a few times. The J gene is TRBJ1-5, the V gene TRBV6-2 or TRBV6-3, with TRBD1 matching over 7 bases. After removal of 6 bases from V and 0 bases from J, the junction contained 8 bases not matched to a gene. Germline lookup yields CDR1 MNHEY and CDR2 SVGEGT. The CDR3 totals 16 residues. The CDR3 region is CASRGHDRASNQPQHF. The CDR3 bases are TGTGCCAGCAGGGGTCACGACAGGGCTAGCAATCAGCCCCAGCATTTT.

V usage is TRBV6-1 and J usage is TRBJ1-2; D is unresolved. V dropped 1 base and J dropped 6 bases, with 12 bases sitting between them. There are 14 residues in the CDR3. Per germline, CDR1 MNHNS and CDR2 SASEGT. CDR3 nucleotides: TGTGCCAGCAGTGAAGTCTGGGTACAGAATGGCTACACCTTC. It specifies CASSEVWVQNGYTF.

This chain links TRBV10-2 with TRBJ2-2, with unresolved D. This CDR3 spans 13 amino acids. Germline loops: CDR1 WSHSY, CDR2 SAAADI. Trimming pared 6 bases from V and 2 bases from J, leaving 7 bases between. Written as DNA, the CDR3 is TGCGCCAGCAGCATATTAAACACCGGGGAGCTGTTTTTT. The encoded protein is CASSILNTGELFF.

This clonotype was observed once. The CDR3 loop reads CSARAIRDMNTEAFF. As DNA, the CDR3 is TGCAGTGCTAGAGCTATCAGGGATATGAACACTGAAGCTTTCTTT. The V and J genes are TRBV20-1 and TRBJ1-1; a weak D match, TRBD1 (5 bases). Germline V lookup: CDR1 DFQATT, CDR2 SNEGSKA (reference sequence). V gave up 1 base and J gave up 0 bases, with 12 bases separating them. The CDR3 covers 15 residues.

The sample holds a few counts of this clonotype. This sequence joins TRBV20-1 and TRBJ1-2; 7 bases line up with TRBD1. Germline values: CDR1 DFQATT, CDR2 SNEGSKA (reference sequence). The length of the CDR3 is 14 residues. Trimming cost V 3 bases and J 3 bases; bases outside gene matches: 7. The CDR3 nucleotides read TGCAGTGCTAGGGCACAGGGGTCGGACTATGGCTACACCTTC. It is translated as CSARAQGSDYGYTF.

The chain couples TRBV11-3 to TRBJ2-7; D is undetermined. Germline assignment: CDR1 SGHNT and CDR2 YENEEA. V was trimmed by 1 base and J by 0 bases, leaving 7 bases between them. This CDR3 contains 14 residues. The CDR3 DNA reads TGTGCCAGCAGCTTAGTAGAGATCTCCTACGAGCAGTACTTC. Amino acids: CASSLVEISYEQYF.

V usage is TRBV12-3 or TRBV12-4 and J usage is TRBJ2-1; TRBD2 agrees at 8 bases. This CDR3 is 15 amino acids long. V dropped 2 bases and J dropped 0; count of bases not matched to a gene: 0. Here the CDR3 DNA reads TGTGCCAGCAGTTTAAGCGGGAGCTCCTACAATGAGCAGTTCTTC. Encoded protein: CASSLSGSSYNEQFF.

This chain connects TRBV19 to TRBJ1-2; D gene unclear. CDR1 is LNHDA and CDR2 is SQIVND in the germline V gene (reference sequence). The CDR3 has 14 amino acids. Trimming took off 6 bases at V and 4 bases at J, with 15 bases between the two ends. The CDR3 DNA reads TGTGCCAGTAGCCGGAGCTTGGGTTCCTATGGCTACACCTTC. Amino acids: CASSRSLGSYGYTF.

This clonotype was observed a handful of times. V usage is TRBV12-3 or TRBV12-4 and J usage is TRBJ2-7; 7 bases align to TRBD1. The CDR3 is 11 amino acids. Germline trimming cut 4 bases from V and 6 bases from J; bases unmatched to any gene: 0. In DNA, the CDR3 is TGTGCCAGCAGTTACAGGGGCGAGCAGTACTTC. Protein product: CASSYRGEQYF.

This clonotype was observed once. CDR3 nucleotides: TGTGCCAGTAGTAGTCGCGCCGGGGGTTCCTACAATGAGCAGTTCTTC. This translates into CASSSRAGGSYNEQFF. This chain joins TRBV19 and TRBJ2-1; possibly TRBD2 for D (6 bases). Trimming removed 4 bases at V and 1 base at J, with 14 bases between. The CDR3 totals 16 residues. Per germline, CDR1 LNHDA and CDR2 SQIVND (reference sequence).

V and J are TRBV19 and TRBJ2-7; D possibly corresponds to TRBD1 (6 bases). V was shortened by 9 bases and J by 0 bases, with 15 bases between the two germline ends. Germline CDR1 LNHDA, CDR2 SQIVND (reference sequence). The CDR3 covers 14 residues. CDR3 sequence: CASTTQGDSYEQYF. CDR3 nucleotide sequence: TGTGCCAGCACAACACAGGGAGACTCCTACGAGCAGTACTTC.

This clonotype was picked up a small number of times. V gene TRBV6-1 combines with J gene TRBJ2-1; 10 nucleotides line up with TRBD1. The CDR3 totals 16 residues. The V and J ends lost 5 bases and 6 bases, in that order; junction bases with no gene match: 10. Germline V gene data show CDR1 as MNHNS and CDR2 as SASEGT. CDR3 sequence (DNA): TGTGCCAGCAGTCGCAGGGGACAGGGGAAGGCCAATGAGCAGTTCTTC. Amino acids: CASSRRGQGKANEQFF.

CDR3 amino acids: CASTVATVNYGYTF. CDR3 DNA sequence: TGTGCCAGCACCGTCGCGACGGTAAACTATGGCTACACCTTC. The chain recombines TRBV6-1 with TRBJ1-2; D remains unclear. The CDR3 length is 14 residues. Germline CDR1 MNHNS, CDR2 SASEGT. Trimming left V 7 bases short and J 2 bases short, with 14 bases between.

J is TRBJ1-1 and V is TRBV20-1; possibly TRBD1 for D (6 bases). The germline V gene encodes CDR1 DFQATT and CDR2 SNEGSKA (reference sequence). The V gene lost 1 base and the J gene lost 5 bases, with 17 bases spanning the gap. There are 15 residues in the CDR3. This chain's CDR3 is CSARGTVGRGTEAFF. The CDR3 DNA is TGCAGTGCTAGAGGTACCGTGGGCAGGGGAACTGAAGCTTTCTTT.

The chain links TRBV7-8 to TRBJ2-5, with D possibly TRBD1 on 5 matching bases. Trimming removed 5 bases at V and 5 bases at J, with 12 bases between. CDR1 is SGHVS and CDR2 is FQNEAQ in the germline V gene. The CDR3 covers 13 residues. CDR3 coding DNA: TGTGCCAGCAGCAGGGGAAATGGTGAGACCCAGTACTTC. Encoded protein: CASSRGNGETQYF.

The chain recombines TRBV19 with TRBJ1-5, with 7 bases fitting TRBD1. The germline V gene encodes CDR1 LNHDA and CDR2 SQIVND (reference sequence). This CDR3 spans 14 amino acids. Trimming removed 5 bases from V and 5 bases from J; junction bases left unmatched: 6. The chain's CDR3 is CASSFPGGDQPQHF. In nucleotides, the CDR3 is TGTGCCAGTAGTTTTCCAGGGGGGGATCAGCCCCAGCATTTT.

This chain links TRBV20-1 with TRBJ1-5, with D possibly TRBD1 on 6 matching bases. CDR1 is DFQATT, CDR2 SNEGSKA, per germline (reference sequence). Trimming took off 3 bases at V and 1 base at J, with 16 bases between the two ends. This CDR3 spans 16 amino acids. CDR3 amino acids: CSASQWGLGSNQPQHF. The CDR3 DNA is TGCAGTGCTAGTCAGTGGGGGCTTGGGAGCAATCAGCCCCAGCATTTT.

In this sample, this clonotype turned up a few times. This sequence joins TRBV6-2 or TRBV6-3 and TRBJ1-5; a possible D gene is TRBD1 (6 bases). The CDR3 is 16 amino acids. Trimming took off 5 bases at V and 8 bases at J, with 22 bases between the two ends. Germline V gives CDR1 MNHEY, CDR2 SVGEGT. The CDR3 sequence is CASSTLGGVVWEPQHF. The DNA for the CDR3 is TGTGCCAGCAGTACCCTAGGGGGGGTAGTATGGGAGCCCCAGCATTTT.

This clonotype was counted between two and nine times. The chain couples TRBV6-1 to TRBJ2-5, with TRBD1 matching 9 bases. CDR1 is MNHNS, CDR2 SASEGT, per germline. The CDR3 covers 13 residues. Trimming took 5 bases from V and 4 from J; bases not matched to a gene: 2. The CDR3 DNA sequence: TGTGCCAGCAGTATACAGGGGGCAGAGACCCAGTACTTC. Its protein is CASSIQGAETQYF.

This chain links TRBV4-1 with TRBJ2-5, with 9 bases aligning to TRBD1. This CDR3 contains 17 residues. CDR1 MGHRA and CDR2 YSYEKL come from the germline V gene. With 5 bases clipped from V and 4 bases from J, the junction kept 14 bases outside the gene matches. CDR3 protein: CASSFQRQTGGGETQYF. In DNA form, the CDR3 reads TGCGCCAGCAGCTTCCAGAGACAGACAGGGGGGGGAGAGACCCAGTACTTC.

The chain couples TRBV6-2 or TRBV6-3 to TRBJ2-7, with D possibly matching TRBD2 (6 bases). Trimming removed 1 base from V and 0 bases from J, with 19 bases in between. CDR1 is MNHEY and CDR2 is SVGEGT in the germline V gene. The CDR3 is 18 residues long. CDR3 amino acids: CASSYLSLAELSSYEQYF. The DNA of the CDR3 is TGTGCCAGCAGTTACTTATCCTTAGCGGAATTGAGCTCCTACGAGCAGTACTTC.

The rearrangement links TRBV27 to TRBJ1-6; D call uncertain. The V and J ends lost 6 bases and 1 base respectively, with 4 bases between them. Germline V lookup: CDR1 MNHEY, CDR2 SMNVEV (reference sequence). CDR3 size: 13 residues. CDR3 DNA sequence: TGTGCCAGCAGAGAGTCCTATAATTCACCCCTCCACTTT. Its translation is CASRESYNSPLHF.

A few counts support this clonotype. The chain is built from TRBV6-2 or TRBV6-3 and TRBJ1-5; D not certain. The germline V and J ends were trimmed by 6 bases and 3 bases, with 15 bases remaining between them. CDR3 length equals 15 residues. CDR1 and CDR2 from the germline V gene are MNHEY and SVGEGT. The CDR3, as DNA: TGTGCCAGCAGGGATAACCCCGTACCCAATCAGCCCCAGCATTTT. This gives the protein CASRDNPVPNQPQHF.

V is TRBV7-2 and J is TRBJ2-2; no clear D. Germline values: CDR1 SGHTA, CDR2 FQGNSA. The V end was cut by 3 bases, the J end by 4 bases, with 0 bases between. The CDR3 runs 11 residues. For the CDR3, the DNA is TGTGCCAGCAGCTTCACCGGGGAGCTGTTTTTT. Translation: CASSFTGELFF.

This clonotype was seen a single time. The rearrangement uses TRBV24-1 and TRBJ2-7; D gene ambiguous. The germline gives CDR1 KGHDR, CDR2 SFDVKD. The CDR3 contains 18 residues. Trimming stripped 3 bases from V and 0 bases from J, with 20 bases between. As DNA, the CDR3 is TGTGCCACCAGTGATGGACCGGAGTACACCCAATGCTCCTACGAGCAGTACTTC. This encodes CATSDGPEYTQCSYEQYF.

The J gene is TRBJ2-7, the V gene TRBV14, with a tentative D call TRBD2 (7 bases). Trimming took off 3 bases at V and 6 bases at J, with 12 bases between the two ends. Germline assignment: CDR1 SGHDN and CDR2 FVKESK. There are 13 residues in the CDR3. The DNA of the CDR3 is TGTGCCAGCAGCCACCCGAGGGGGGGCGAGCAGTACTTC. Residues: CASSHPRGGEQYF.